A single sample gave rise to the 24 T cell receptor beta chains below, sequenced in a study of control samples from healthy donors and cancer patients. TCRdb's copy holds only in-frame clones and misses some; the assay was immunoSEQ multiplex PCR. There are 200,000 to 250,000 clones in the sample; just under 95% occur only once, and about 1.6% lies in the top ten. The material sequenced was blood. The source is a man aged 45 to 65 in good health.

V is TRBV9 and J is TRBJ1-2; 9 bases are a match to TRBD1. Per germline, CDR1 SGDLS and CDR2 YYNGEE. The CDR3 runs 16 residues. Trimming took 5 bases from V and 4 from J; bases not matched to a gene: 12. In nucleotides, the CDR3 is TGTGCCAGCAGTGAGCAACGCGGACAGGGGTTCTATGGCTACACCTTC. This gives the protein CASSEQRGQGFYGYTF.

V and J are TRBV5-1 and TRBJ2-3; D not resolved. The CDR3 has 14 residues. Germline V gene lookup returns CDR1 SGHRS and CDR2 YFSETQ. Trimming shortened V by 3 bases and J by 0 bases, and 8 bases separated the two germline ends. The CDR3 is CASSSVQSTDTQYF. Written as DNA, the CDR3 is TGCGCCAGCAGCTCCGTCCAAAGCACAGATACGCAGTATTTT.

This clone occurred once. The chain uses TRBV19 and TRBJ1-4, with a weak D call TRBD1 (6 bases). Trimming removed 5 bases at V and 7 bases at J, with 17 bases between. Germline CDR1 LNHDA, CDR2 SQIVND (reference sequence). The CDR3 spans 15 residues. Here the CDR3 DNA reads TGTGCCAGTAGTCTCCAGACAGGATCGGGTGAAAAACTGTTTTTT. Translating it yields CASSLQTGSGEKLFF.

This clone has more than one count but fewer than ten. The rearrangement links TRBV7-6 to TRBJ1-4, with 9 bases identical to TRBD1. J gave up 5 bases and V 5 bases, and 6 bases lay outside the gene matches. This CDR3 region has 15 residues. Germline loops: CDR1 SGHVS, CDR2 FNYEAQ. The CDR3: CASSRSTGGNEKLFF. The CDR3 DNA sequence: TGTGCCAGCAGCCGATCGACAGGGGGGAATGAAAAACTGTTTTTT.

The J gene is TRBJ2-5, the V gene TRBV19; TRBD2 agrees at 8 bases. The CDR3 covers 14 residues. CDR1 is LNHDA, CDR2 SQIVND, per germline (reference sequence). Unmatched junction bases numbered 1, after V lost 1 base and J lost 3 bases. The CDR3 bases are TGTGCCAGTAGTATAGTTAGCGGGGAAGAGACCCAGTACTTC. As protein: CASSIVSGEETQYF.

The chain combines TRBV5-4 with TRBJ1-1; maybe TRBD1 (5 bases). CDR3 length equals 15 residues. The germline V and J ends were trimmed by 2 bases and 3 bases, with 14 bases remaining between them. Germline V lookup: CDR1 SGHNT, CDR2 YYREEE (reference sequence). The CDR3 sequence is CASSFTGTVDTEAFF. In nucleotides, the CDR3 is TGTGCCAGCAGCTTTACCGGGACCGTGGACACTGAAGCTTTCTTT.

The genes are TRBV5-6 and TRBJ1-6; TRBD1 might be the D (6 bases). The CDR3 is 14 amino acids. Trimming removed 4 bases at V and 9 bases at J, with 14 bases between. Germline assignment: CDR1 SGHDT and CDR2 YYEEEE. The CDR3 loop reads CASSDVQGRSPLHF. The CDR3 DNA sequence: TGTGCCAGCAGCGACGTACAGGGCCGTTCACCCCTCCACTTT.

This clone was counted once. The chain employs TRBV30 and TRBJ1-5, with D perhaps matching TRBD1 (5 bases). The CDR3 covers 14 residues. Germline lookup yields CDR1 GTSNPN and CDR2 SVGIG (reference sequence). Trimming pared 4 bases from V and 7 bases from J, leaving 17 bases between. This CDR3 reads CAWTPGGLRQPQHF. The CDR3 DNA reads TGTGCCTGGACCCCGGGGGGTCTTAGGCAGCCCCAGCATTTT. Complete variable domain (other parts from reference TRBV30 and TRBJ1-5): SQTIHQWPATLVQPVGSPLSLECTVEGTSNPNLYWYRQAAGRGLQLLFYSVGIGQISSEVPQNLSASRPQDRQFILSSKKLLLSDSGFYLCAWTPGGLRQPQHFGDGTRLSIL.

The J gene is TRBJ2-5, the V gene TRBV14, with a weak D call TRBD2 (5 bases). Germline V gene lookup returns CDR1 SGHDN and CDR2 FVKESK. This CDR3 contains 15 residues. The V and J ends lost 0 bases and 5 bases respectively, with 13 bases between them. CDR3 sequence (DNA): TGTGCCAGCAGCCAAGATTTGACCTGGAGGGAGACCCAGTACTTC. Translated: CASSQDLTWRETQYF.

The rearrangement uses TRBV5-1 and TRBJ1-4; D might be TRBD1 (5 bases). The V and J ends lost 7 bases and 7 bases respectively, with 14 bases between them. CDR1 is SGHRS and CDR2 is YFSETQ in the germline V gene. This CDR3 has 13 residues. CDR3 sequence reads: CASHGGSGEKLFF. The DNA of the CDR3 is TGCGCCAGCCACGGGGGATCCGGTGAAAAACTGTTTTTT.

The genes are TRBV13 and TRBJ2-1; D is undetermined. Trimming took 3 bases from V and 1 from J, leaving 10 bases between them. Germline CDR1 is PRHDT and CDR2 is FYEKMQ (reference sequence). The CDR3 consists of 15 residues. Here the CDR3 DNA reads TGTGCCAGCAGCTTGAAGGCAAATTCCTACAATGAGCAGTTCTTC. As protein: CASSLKANSYNEQFF.

The chain recombines TRBV6-5 with TRBJ1-4; D remains unclear. Between the trimmed V and J ends, which lost 2 bases and 5 bases, there was a span of 6 bases. The CDR3 covers 13 residues. Germline V gives CDR1 MNHEY, CDR2 SVGAGI. The CDR3 here is CASSYRVNEKLFF. As DNA, the CDR3 is TGTGCCAGCAGTTACAGGGTCAATGAAAAACTGTTTTTT.

The genes are TRBV5-8 and TRBJ1-5; D is possibly TRBD1 (5 bases). The V and J ends lost 3 bases and 12 bases respectively, with 19 bases between them. The CDR3 spans 14 residues. Germline loops: CDR1 SGHTS, CDR2 YDEGEE. The CDR3 sequence is CASSWGGGAGSQHF. In DNA form, the CDR3 reads TGTGCCAGCAGCTGGGGCGGTGGGGCAGGGAGCCAGCATTTT.

This chain links TRBV10-1 with TRBJ1-1, with TRBD1 matching over 7 bases. Germline loops: CDR1 WNHNN, CDR2 SYGVQD (reference sequence). V trimming: 2 bases; J trimming: 0 bases; junction bases outside the gene matches: 12. This CDR3 is built from 18 residues. The CDR3 coding sequence is TGCGCCAGCAGTGAGAACGTTCCGGCAGGGGGGGTGAACACTGAAGCTTTCTTT. Its protein is CASSENVPAGGVNTEAFF.

The chain joins TRBV28 to TRBJ1-2; D unclear. The CDR3 has 11 residues. The germline V gene has CDR1 MDHEN and CDR2 SYDVKM. The V gene lost 6 bases and the J gene lost 8 bases, with 10 bases spanning the gap. CDR3 in DNA: TGTGCCAGCAGCCAGAAGGGCGGCTACACCTTC. It codes for CASSQKGGYTF.

The chain carries TRBV5-1 and TRBJ1-4, with D perhaps matching TRBD1 (5 bases). Germline-derived CDR1 and CDR2 are SGHRS and YFSETQ. The V end was cut by 4 bases, the J end by 8 bases, with 18 bases between. The CDR3 spans 15 residues. The CDR3 DNA follows: TGCGCCAGCAGCGCGGGACCTCAGGGAAACGAAAAACTGTTTTTT. It translates to CASSAGPQGNEKLFF.

The rearrangement links TRBV6-5 to TRBJ2-1; D gene unclear. This CDR3 contains 13 residues. Germline-derived CDR1 and CDR2 are MNHEY and SVGAGI. Trimming shortened V by 4 bases and J by 4 bases, and 8 bases separated the two germline ends. CDR3 in amino acids: CASSLQLYNEQFF. The DNA for the CDR3 is TGTGCCAGCAGTTTACAGTTGTACAATGAGCAGTTCTTC.

V and J are TRBV28 and TRBJ1-2; D gene uncertain. The CDR3 spans 14 residues. CDR1 and CDR2 (germline): MDHEN, SYDVKM. Deletions cut 8 bases from V and 5 bases from J, with 18 bases between. The CDR3 DNA sequence: TGTGCCAGCCAAGGGAGAAGGATAGGGTATGGCTACACCTTC. It is translated as CASQGRRIGYGYTF.

This rearrangement joins TRBV6-2 or TRBV6-3 to TRBJ1-5; D unresolved. The CDR3 is 16 residues long. The V end was cut by 2 bases, the J end by 2 bases, with 13 bases between. Germline lookup yields CDR1 MNHEY and CDR2 SVGEGT. In nucleotides, the CDR3 is TGTGCCAGCAGTTACGGAAACGCGGCGGGCAATCAGCCCCAGCATTTT. It encodes CASSYGNAAGNQPQHF.

The gene calls are TRBV4-1 and TRBJ1-1, with D maybe TRBD1 (6 bases). The germline gives CDR1 MGHRA, CDR2 YSYEKL. The V and J ends lost 3 bases and 0 bases respectively, with 11 bases between them. The CDR3 spans 15 residues. CDR3 loop: CASSQAGALNTEAFF. The CDR3 nucleotides read TGCGCCAGCAGCCAGGCAGGGGCATTGAACACTGAAGCTTTCTTT.

The rearrangement links TRBV5-6 to TRBJ2-3; 8 bases align to TRBD1. V trimming: 0 bases; J trimming: 2 bases; junction bases outside the gene matches: 5. CDR3 size: 16 residues. Germline CDR1 is SGHDT and CDR2 is YYEEEE. CDR3 protein: CASSLDRGSLTDTQYF. CDR3 bases: TGTGCCAGCAGCTTGGACAGGGGGTCCCTCACAGATACGCAGTATTTT.

This clone was counted only a few times. V and J are TRBV2 and TRBJ1-6; D remains ambiguous. Trimming shortened V by 4 bases and J by 6 bases, and 10 bases separated the two germline ends. CDR3 length: 14 residues. Germline V gene sequence: CDR1 SNHLY, CDR2 FYNNEI. The CDR3 sequence is CASSVVATNSPLHF. CDR3 bases: TGTGCCAGCAGTGTCGTGGCCACTAATTCACCCCTCCACTTT.

CDR3 bases: TGTGCCAGCAGCCAAAAGGGGGGCACTGAAGCTTTCTTT. Its translation is CASSQKGGTEAFF. The chain uses TRBV11-3 and TRBJ1-1; possibly TRBD1 for D (6 bases). V was clipped by 5 bases and J by 4 bases, with 11 bases between them. From germline, CDR1 is SGHNT and CDR2 YENEEA. This CDR3 comprises 13 residues.

V usage is TRBV20-1 and J usage is TRBJ1-4; D not resolved. CDR1 is DFQATT, CDR2 SNEGSKA, per germline (reference sequence). V lost 5 bases and J 5 bases, leaving 6 bases between the germline ends. The CDR3 is 11 amino acids. The CDR3 region is CSAAGNEKLFF. The CDR3 DNA reads TGCAGTGCTGCTGGCAATGAAAAACTGTTTTTT.